The T cell receptor (beta chain) under discussion was sequenced for a study of breast tumors, draining lymph nodes, adjacent tissues. Germline-derived CDR1 and CDR2 are DFQATT and SNEGSKA (reference sequence). The CDR3 runs to 14 residues. Trimming took off 3 bases at V and 4 bases at J, with 15 bases between the two ends. Overall study findings and caveats: Most tumor T cells seemingly derive from lymph node, then expand in tumor. Compared with lymph nodes, tumors were less diverse; compared with nontumor tissue, more.

Ten or more counts support this clonotype. The antigen is undetermined. TCRdb redid the calling of the multiplex PCR reads with MiXCR, one entry per CDR3 protein. The table lists about 11,000 distinct CDR3 sequences, around 36% of them singletons. The chain couples TRBV20-1 to TRBJ2-5; the D is unclear. This TCR was sampled from a female donor with breast cancer. Some clones in this sample may be carry-over from other donors' samples. The specimen sequenced was breast tumor tissue. CDR3 sequence reads: CSASPPRFVETQYF. The CDR3 nucleotides are TGCAGTGCTAGTCCCCCCCGTTTCGTAGAGACCCAGTACTTC.